This TCR beta chain was sequenced during a study of blood T cell repertoires in COVID-19. Across the whole study: Both acute and convalescent COVID-19 samples were obtained from the United States, Italy and Spain.

Using immunoSEQ multiplex PCR, the repertoire was profiled, and TCRdb retains in-frame clones only, with some absent. Here the sample spans approximately 360,000 clones, 85% to 90% being singletons. CDR1 and CDR2 (germline): DFQATT, SNEGSKA (reference sequence). The CDR3 is 14 amino acids. Trimming left V 3 bases short and J 3 bases short, with 14 bases between. The sequencing input was peripheral blood. The V gene is TRBV20-1, the J gene TRBJ1-2; TRBD1 might be the D (5 bases). This clonotype was obtained from a young man with active or convalescent COVID-19. CDR3 sequence: CSASWTRGYYGYTF. CDR3 DNA: TGCAGTGCTAGTTGGACAAGGGGATACTATGGCTACACCTTC.